This TCR beta chain is drawn from a study of blood T cell repertoires in COVID-19. Study details: Some COVID-19 samples were acute and others convalescent; all came from the United States, Italy and Spain. In each case, the material was cDNA or gDNA derived from T cells, B-cell-depleted T cells, or PBMCs.

Germline V gives CDR1 MGHRA, CDR2 YSYEKL. CDR3 length: 15 amino acids. The V segment lost 6 bases and the J segment 3 bases; nucleotides outside the gene matches: 6. This clone appeared a single time. The authors' processing: Cell counts per sample came from amplifying reference gene primers. The assay was immunoSEQ multiplex PCR, and TCRdb's table has in-frame clones only and misses some. V and J calls and clone size are copied from that table; D and trimming were computed from the DNA. The profile shows roughly 65,000 clones, 86% of them singletons. Sequencing was performed on peripheral blood. The V call is TRBV4-1, the J call TRBJ2-7, with 12 bases that match TRBD2. The receptor was derived from a woman aged 60-75 years with acute or convalescent COVID-19. The CDR3 DNA sequence: TGCGCCAGCAGAGAAGGACTAGCGGGGATCTACGAGCAGTACTTC. Protein sequence: CASREGLAGIYEQYF.